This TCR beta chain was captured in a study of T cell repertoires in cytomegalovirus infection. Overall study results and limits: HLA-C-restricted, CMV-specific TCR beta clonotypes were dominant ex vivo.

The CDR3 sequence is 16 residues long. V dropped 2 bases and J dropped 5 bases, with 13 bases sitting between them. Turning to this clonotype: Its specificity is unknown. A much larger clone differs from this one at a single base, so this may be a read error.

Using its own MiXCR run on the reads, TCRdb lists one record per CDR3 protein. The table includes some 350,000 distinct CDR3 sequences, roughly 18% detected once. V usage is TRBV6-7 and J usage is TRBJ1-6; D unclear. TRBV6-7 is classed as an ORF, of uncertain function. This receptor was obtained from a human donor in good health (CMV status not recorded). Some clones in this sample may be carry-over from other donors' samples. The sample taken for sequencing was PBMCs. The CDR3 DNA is TGTGCCAGCAGTTACCTAAAATCCGAGCATAATTCACCCCTCCACTTT. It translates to CASSYLKSEHNSPLHF.